These 6 T cell receptor beta chains originate from one sample sequenced in a study of cytomegalovirus exposure and HLA in healthy donors. Profiled with immunoSEQ multiplex PCR; TCRdb holds only in-frame clones, not every one. This sample yields around 200,000 clones, of which about 80% are seen a single time; roughly 2.8% belongs to the top ten. Specimen: PBMCs. The receptors originated from a woman aged 18-29 years in good health and CMV-seropositive.

This clone was seen a handful of times. This CDR3 is CAIFETAYEQYF. The CDR3 DNA is TGTGCCATCTTCGAGACAGCCTACGAGCAGTACTTC. The genes are TRBV6-4 and TRBJ2-7, with D perhaps TRBD1 (5 bases). The V end lost 10 bases, the J end lost 2 bases, and 12 bases lay between the germline ends. Looked up from germline, CDR1 is MRHNA and CDR2 is SNTAGT. The CDR3 spans 12 residues.

The chain joins TRBV5-1 to TRBJ2-3; D is perhaps TRBD1 (7 bases). Germline CDR1 and CDR2: SGHRS and YFSETQ. Between the trimmed V and J ends, which lost 6 bases and 2 bases, there was a span of 25 bases. The CDR3 has 18 amino acids. CDR3: CASTASQGGAPHTDTQYF. The CDR3 coding sequence is TGCGCCAGCACCGCGTCCCAGGGGGGAGCCCCACACACAGATACGCAGTATTTT.

The DNA for the CDR3 is TGTGCCAGCAGCTTAGATTGGGGAGGCACAGATACGCAGTATTTT. It is translated as CASSLDWGGTDTQYF. V usage is TRBV11-2 and J usage is TRBJ2-3; tentative D call: TRBD2 (5 bases). V was pared by 0 bases and J by 1 base, with 8 bases between. CDR1 is SGHAT and CDR2 is FQNNGV in the germline V gene. This CDR3 comprises 15 residues.

The chain links TRBV11-3 to TRBJ2-7, with TRBD2 matching over 8 bases. Per germline, CDR1 SGHNT and CDR2 YENEEA. CDR3 size: 15 residues. The V gene end was trimmed by 5 bases and the J gene end by 1 base; junction bases not matched to a gene: 7. The chain's CDR3 is CASSPGGGLSYEQYF. DNA for the CDR3: TGTGCCAGCAGCCCGGGGGGGGGACTATCCTACGAGCAGTACTTC.

The chain couples TRBV6-1 to TRBJ1-2, with TRBD1 identical over 7 bases. The CDR3 is 14 amino acids. Germline V lookup: CDR1 MNHNS, CDR2 SASEGT. V gave up 1 base and J gave up 8 bases; unmatched junction bases: 7. The chain's CDR3 is CASSEVNRGGGYTF. DNA for the CDR3: TGTGCCAGCAGTGAAGTAAACAGGGGAGGCGGCTACACCTTC.

This chain uses TRBV7-9 with TRBJ1-1; a weak D match, TRBD1 (5 bases). This CDR3 comprises 15 residues. The germline gives CDR1 SEHNR, CDR2 FQNEAQ (reference sequence). V gave up 5 bases and J gave up 1 base, with 14 bases separating them. CDR3 bases: TGTGCCAGCAGCCCAGGGTTTTACGAGAACACTGAAGCTTTCTTT. It is translated as CASSPGFYENTEAFF. The full variable domain, with the rest looked up from reference TRBV7-9 and TRBJ1-1, is DTGVSQNPRHKITKRGQNVTFRCDPISEHNRLYWYRQTLGQGPEFLTYFQNEAQLEKSRLLSDRFSAERPKGSFSTLEIQRTEQGDSAMYLCASSPGFYENTEAFFGQGTRLTVV.